Reported below is one TCR beta chain. These data are taken from a study of blood T cell repertoires in COVID-19. Using immunoSEQ multiplex PCR, the repertoire was profiled, and TCRdb retains in-frame clones only, with some absent. The sample includes about 27,000 clones, 83% of them seen just once. Germline assignment: CDR1 KGHSH and CDR2 LQKENI. With 4 bases clipped from V and 2 bases from J, the junction kept 1 base outside the gene matches. This CDR3 spans 14 amino acids. This receptor was obtained from a man aged 65 to 79 with active COVID-19. Sequencing was performed on peripheral blood. The V and J genes are TRBV18 and TRBJ2-1; TRBD2 aligns across 8 bases. CDR3 loop: CASSLSGTYNEQFF. The CDR3 bases are TGTGCCAGCTCACTTAGCGGGACCTACAATGAGCAGTTCTTC. The full variable domain, its missing parts supplied by reference TRBV18 and TRBJ2-1, is NAGVMQNPRHLVRRRGQEARLRCSPMKGHSHVYWYRQLPEEGLKFMVYLQKENIIDESGMPKERFSAEFPKEGPSILRIQQVVRGDSAAYFCASSLSGTYNEQFFGPGTRLTVL.